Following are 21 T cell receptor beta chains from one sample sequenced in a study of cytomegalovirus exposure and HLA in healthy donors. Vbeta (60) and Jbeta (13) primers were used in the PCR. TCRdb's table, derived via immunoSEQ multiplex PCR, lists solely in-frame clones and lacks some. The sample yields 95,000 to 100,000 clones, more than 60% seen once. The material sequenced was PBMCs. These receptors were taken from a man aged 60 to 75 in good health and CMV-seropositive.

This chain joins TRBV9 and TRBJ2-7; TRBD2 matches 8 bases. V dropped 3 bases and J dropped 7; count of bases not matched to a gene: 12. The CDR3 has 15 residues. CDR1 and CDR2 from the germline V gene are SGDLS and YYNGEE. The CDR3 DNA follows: TGTGCCAGCAGCGCCTCCGGGGGGGGGCAATTGGAGCAGTACTTC. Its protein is CASSASGGGQLEQYF. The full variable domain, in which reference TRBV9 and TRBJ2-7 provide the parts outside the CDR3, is DSGVTQTPKHLITATGQRVTLRCSPRSGDLSVYWYQQSLDQGLQFLIQYYNGEERAKGNILERFSAQQFPDLHSELNLSSLELGDSALYFCASSASGGGQLEQYFGPGTRLTVT.

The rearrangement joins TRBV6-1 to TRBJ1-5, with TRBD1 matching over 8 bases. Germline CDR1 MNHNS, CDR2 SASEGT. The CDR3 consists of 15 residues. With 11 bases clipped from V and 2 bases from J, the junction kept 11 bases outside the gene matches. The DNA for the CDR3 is TGTGCCGCCGACTCCGTGACAGGGGGCAATCAGCCCCAGCATTTT. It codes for CAADSVTGGNQPQHF.

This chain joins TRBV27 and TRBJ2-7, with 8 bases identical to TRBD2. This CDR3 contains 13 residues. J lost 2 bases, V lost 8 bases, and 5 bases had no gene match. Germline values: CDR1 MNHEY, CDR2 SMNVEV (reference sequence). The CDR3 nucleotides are TGTGCCAGCCGGGGGGGGGAGACCTACGAGCAGTACTTC. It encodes CASRGGETYEQYF.

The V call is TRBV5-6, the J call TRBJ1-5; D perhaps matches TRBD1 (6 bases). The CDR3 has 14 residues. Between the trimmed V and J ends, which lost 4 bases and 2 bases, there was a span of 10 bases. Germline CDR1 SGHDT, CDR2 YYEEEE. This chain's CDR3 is CASSTQGGNQPQHF. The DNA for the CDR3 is TGTGCCAGCAGCACACAGGGTGGCAATCAGCCCCAGCATTTT.

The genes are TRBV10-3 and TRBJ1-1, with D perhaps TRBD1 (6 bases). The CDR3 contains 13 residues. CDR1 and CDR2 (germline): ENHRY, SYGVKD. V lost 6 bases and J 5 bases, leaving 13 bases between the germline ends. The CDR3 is CAISPSQGTEAFF. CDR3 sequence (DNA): TGTGCCATCAGCCCAAGTCAGGGGACTGAAGCTTTCTTT.

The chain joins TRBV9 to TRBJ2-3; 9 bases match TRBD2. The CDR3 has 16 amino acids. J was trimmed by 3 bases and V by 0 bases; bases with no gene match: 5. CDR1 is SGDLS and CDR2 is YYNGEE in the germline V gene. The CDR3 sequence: CASSVAGSGGTDTQYF. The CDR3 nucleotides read TGTGCCAGCAGCGTAGCGGGTAGCGGGGGAACAGATACGCAGTATTTT.

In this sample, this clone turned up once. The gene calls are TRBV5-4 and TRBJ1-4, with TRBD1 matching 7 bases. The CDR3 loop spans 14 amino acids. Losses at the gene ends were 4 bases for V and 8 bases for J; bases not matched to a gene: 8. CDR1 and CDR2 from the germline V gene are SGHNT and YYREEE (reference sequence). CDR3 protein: CASSHDRAGEKLFF. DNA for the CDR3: TGTGCCAGCAGCCACGACAGGGCAGGCGAAAAACTGTTTTTT. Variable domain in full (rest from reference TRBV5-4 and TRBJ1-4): ETGVTQSPTHLIKTRGQQVTLRCSSQSGHNTVSWYQQALGQGPQFIFQYYREEENGRGNFPPRFSGLQFPNYSSELNVNALELDDSALYLCASSHDRAGEKLFFGSGTQLSVL.

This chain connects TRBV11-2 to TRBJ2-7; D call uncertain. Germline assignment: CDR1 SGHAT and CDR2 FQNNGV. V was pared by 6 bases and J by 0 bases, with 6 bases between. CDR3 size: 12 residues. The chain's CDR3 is CASRGSSYEQYF. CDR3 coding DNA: TGTGCCAGCAGGGGCTCCTCCTACGAGCAGTACTTC.

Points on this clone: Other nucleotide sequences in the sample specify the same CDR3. In nucleotides, the CDR3 is TGTGCCGCAAGACAGGGACCAGGCGAGCAGTACTTC. This gives the protein CAARQGPGEQYF. The chain recombines TRBV7-9 with TRBJ2-7; 7 bases are a match to TRBD1. Germline-derived CDR1 and CDR2 are SEHNR and FQNEAQ (reference sequence). The J segment lost 6 bases and the V segment lost 11 bases, leaving 10 bases of the junction unmatched. The CDR3 runs to 12 residues.

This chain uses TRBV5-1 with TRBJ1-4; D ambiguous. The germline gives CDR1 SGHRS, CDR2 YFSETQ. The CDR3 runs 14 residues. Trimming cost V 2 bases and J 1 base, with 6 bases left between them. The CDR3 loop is CASSLSGTNEKLFF. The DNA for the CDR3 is TGCGCCAGCAGCTTATCGGGAACTAATGAAAAACTGTTTTTT. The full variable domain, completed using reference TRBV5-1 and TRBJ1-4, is KAGVTQTPRYLIKTRGQQVTLSCSPISGHRSVSWYQQTPGQGLQFLFEYFSETQRNKGNFPGRFSGRQFSNSRSEMNVSTLELGDSALYLCASSLSGTNEKLFFGSGTQLSVL.

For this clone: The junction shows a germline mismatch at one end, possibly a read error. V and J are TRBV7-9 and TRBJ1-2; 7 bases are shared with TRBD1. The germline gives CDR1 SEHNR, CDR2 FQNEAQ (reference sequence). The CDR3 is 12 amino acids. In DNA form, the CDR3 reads TGTTCCAGTCACAGGGGAAACTATGGCTACACCTTC. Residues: CSSHRGNYGYTF.

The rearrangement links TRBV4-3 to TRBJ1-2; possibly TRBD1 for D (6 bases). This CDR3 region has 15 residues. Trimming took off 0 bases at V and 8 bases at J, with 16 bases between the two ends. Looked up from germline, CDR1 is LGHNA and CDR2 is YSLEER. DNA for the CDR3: TGCGCCAGCAGCCAAGAGACAGGAGCCCTTGAGGGCTACACCTTC. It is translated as CASSQETGALEGYTF.

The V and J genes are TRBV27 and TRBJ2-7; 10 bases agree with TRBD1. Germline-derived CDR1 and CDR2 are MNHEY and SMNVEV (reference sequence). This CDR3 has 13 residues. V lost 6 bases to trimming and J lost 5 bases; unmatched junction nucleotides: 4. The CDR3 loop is CASRRDRGHEQYF. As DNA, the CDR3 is TGTGCCAGCAGGCGGGACAGGGGCCACGAGCAGTACTTC.

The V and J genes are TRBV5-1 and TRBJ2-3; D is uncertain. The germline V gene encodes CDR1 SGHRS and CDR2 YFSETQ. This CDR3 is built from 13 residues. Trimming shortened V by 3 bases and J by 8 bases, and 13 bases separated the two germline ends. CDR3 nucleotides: TGCGCCAGCAGCTGGGCCCGCTTGGGTACGCAGTATTTT. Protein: CASSWARLGTQYF.

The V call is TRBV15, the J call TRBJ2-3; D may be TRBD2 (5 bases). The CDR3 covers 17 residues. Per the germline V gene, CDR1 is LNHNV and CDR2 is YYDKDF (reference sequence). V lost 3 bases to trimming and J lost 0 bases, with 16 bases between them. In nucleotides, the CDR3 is TGTGCCACCAGCAGGCAGGAGCGGAGAACTAGCACAGATACGCAGTATTTT. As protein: CATSRQERRTSTDTQYF.

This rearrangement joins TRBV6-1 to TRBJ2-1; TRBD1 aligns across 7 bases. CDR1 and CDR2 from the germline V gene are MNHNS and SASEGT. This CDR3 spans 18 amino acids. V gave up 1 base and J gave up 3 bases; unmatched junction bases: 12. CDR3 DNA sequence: TGTGCCAGCAGTGAAGAAGGGGACAGCTTTATGTACTACAATGAGCAGTTCTTC. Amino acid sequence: CASSEEGDSFMYYNEQFF.

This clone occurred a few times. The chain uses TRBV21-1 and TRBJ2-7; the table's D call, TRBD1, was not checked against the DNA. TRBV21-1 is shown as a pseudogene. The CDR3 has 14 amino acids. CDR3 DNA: TGTGCCAGCAGCTACAGTTACCCTACTGATGAGCAGTACTTC. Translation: CASSYSYPTDEQYF.

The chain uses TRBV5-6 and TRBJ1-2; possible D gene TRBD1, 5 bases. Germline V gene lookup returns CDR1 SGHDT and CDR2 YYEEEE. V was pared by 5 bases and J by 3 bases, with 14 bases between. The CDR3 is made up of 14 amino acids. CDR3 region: CASSRGGGDYGYTF. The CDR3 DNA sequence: TGTGCCAGCAGTCGTGGTGGGGGGGACTATGGCTACACCTTC.

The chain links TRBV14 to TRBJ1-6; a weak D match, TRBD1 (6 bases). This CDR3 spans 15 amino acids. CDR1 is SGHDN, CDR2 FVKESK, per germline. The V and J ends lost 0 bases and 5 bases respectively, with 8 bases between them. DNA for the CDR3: TGTGCCAGCAGCCAAGACAGGGGACATAATTCACCCCTCCACTTT. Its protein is CASSQDRGHNSPLHF.

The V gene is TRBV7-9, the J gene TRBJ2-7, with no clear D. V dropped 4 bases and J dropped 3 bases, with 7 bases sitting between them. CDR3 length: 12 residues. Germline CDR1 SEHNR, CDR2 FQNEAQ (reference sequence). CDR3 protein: CASSSTFYEQYF. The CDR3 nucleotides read TGTGCCAGCAGCTCAACTTTCTACGAGCAGTACTTC.

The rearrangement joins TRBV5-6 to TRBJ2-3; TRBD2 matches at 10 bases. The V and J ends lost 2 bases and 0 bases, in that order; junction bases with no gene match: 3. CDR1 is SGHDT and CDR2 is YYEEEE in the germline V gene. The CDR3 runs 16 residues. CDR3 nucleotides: TGTGCCAGCAGCTTTGGAGCGGGGGGGAGCACAGATACGCAGTATTTT. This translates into CASSFGAGGSTDTQYF.